This entry concerns a single TCR beta chain. Its antigen is currently unknown. The sample comes from a study of cytomegalovirus exposure and HLA in healthy donors. Study-level points and caveats: Overall, around 160 TCR beta chains were annotated as cytomegalovirus-associated.

Assay used: immunoSEQ multiplex PCR; TCRdb lists only in-frame clones, some missing. The sample holds 200,000 or so clones, about nine tenths seen once. The sequence was collected from a woman between 18 and 29 years old in good health and CMV-seropositive. The sequenced sample was PBMCs.

CDR3: CASRSQGGDEKLFF. CDR3 DNA: TGTGCCAGCAGGTCACAGGGGGGGGATGAAAAACTGTTTTTT. The chain has TRBV6-5 and TRBJ1-4; 8 bases line up with TRBD1. V dropped 6 bases and J dropped 6; count of bases not matched to a gene: 6. CDR3 length: 14 amino acids. The germline CDR1 and CDR2 sequences are MNHEY and SVGAGI.